This T cell receptor (beta chain) was documented in a study of blood T cell repertoires in COVID-19. About the study: Spain, Italy and the United States supplied samples that represented acute and convalescent COVID-19. Sample material is recorded as cDNA or gDNA derived from T cells, B-cell-depleted T cells, or PBMCs.

Authors' processing steps: Counts of nucleated cells, estimated from reference gene primer amplification, were obtained. Profiling relied on immunoSEQ multiplex PCR, and the TCRdb table lists in-frame clones only, not all of them. D and trimming come from the DNA, and the V and J calls and clone size come from that table. The sample comprises about 82,000 clones, around 81% of which are singletons, and 44% rests with the top ten. The receptor comes from a man older than 75 with acute or convalescent COVID-19. Sequenced input: peripheral blood.

DNA of the CDR3: TGTGCCAGCAGTTCTCTACAGGGGTGGGATGAGCAGTTCTTC. Residues: CASSSLQGWDEQFF. The V call is TRBV28, the J call TRBJ2-1; 7 nucleotides line up with TRBD1. Germline loops: CDR1 MDHEN, CDR2 SYDVKM. The ends lost 4 bases at V and 8 bases at J; junction bases unmatched: 8. This CDR3 is 14 amino acids long.